The clone carrying this T cell receptor beta chain was seen ten or more times. The antigen is undetermined. This entry belongs to a study of T cells in Graves' hyperthyroidism and ophthalmopathy. The CDR3 is made up of 16 amino acids. Germline-derived CDR1 and CDR2 are MNHEY and SVGAGI. V shed 6 bases, J shed 5 bases, and the junction held 15 bases outside the gene matches. The CDR3 regions of TCR beta were amplified from RNA transcripts. RT-PCR in the first round (using the HTBI primer set) targeted the TCR CDR3. From the multiplex PCR reads, TCRdb called clonotypes with MiXCR, one entry per CDR3 protein. The table includes some 270,000 distinct CDR3 sequences, more than 20% detected once. Study results and limitations: Among thyroid clonotypes expanded above 0.001, most also appeared in blood. Before onset, ophthalmopathy was predicted by the model a median roughly 6.8 months earlier. Ophthalmopathy was told apart from stable hyperthyroidism by a 13 V-J model.

The sequencing sample was made of blood. The genes are TRBV6-5 and TRBJ1-2, with 7 positions matching TRBD1. This TCR was sampled from a woman aged 40 to 55 with Graves' ophthalmopathy. The CDR3 DNA reads TGTGCCAGCAGACACCGCGGGACAGATAAGAATTATGGCTACACCTTC. Amino acid sequence: CASRHRGTDKNYGYTF.